One sample yielded the 22 T cell receptor beta chains listed below, sequenced in a study of blood T cell repertoires in COVID-19. Data came from immunoSEQ multiplex PCR; TCRdb stores just in-frame clones and leaves some out. The table lists 260,000 or so clones, about nine tenths of them singletons. Sequenced: PBMCs or T cells enriched from blood (not recorded which). These receptors all stem from a man in his late teens or twenties who had recovered from COVID-19.

This rearrangement joins TRBV19 to TRBJ1-2; TRBD1 might be the D (6 bases). The CDR3 runs 12 residues. Per germline, CDR1 LNHDA and CDR2 SQIVND (reference sequence). The ends were cut back, 10 bases at V and 5 bases at J, with 14 bases in the middle. CDR3 region: CATAQGGYGYTF. In DNA, the CDR3 is TGTGCCACCGCACAGGGTGGATATGGCTACACCTTC.

The chain joins TRBV14 to TRBJ2-7; possibly TRBD1 for D (7 bases). CDR3 length: 14 amino acids. The germline gives CDR1 SGHDN, CDR2 FVKESK. V lost 4 bases and J lost 4, with 14 bases in between. The CDR3 nucleotides are TGTGCCAGCAGCCCGGAACAGGGGAGGTACGAGCAGTACTTC. Translation gives CASSPEQGRYEQYF.

CDR3 DNA sequence: TGTGCCAGCAGCATATCGGTGGAGGCCTCTGAAGCTTTCTTT. Translated: CASSISVEASEAFF. V is TRBV11-3 and J is TRBJ1-1; D unclear. The germline V gene encodes CDR1 SGHNT and CDR2 YENEEA. This CDR3 has 14 amino acids. The V and J ends lost 5 bases and 6 bases respectively, with 16 bases between them.

V is TRBV10-2 and J is TRBJ2-7; TRBD2 agrees at 12 bases. This CDR3 region has 14 residues. Trimming cost V 6 bases and J 12 bases; bases outside gene matches: 12. Germline V gene lookup returns CDR1 WSHSY and CDR2 SAAADI. The CDR3 loop reads CASSRLAGVSGRYF. The CDR3 DNA is TGCGCCAGCAGCCGACTAGCGGGGGTGTCGGGGCGGTACTTC.

CDR3: CASSQDMDREETQYF. CDR3 nucleotide sequence: TGTGCCAGCAGCCAAGATATGGACAGGGAAGAGACCCAGTACTTC. The chain links TRBV3-1 (or the pseudogene TRBV3-2) to TRBJ2-5, with 8 bases aligning to TRBD1. The junction had 3 bases not matched to a gene; V was cut back by 0 bases and J by 3 bases. The length of the CDR3 is 15 residues. The germline V gene encodes CDR1 LGHDT and CDR2 YNNKEL (reference sequence).

The genes are TRBV20-1 and TRBJ2-7, with TRBD2 as a possible D gene (5 bases). CDR1 is DFQATT, CDR2 SNEGSKA, per germline (reference sequence). The CDR3 sequence is 12 residues long. Trimming removed 3 bases at V and 2 bases at J, with 8 bases between. In nucleotides, the CDR3 is TGCAGTGCTAGTTCCGGGACCTACGAGCAGTACTTC. It yields the protein CSASSGTYEQYF.

This clone has a handful of counts. The rearrangement joins TRBV5-1 to TRBJ1-2, with D possibly matching TRBD1 (6 bases). V gave up 0 bases and J gave up 3 bases, with 12 bases separating them. From germline, CDR1 is SGHRS and CDR2 YFSETQ. The CDR3 is made up of 15 amino acids. The CDR3 is CASSLVQGKDYGYTF. In nucleotides, the CDR3 is TGCGCCAGCAGCTTGGTCCAGGGGAAGGACTATGGCTACACCTTC.

The chain links TRBV6-5 to TRBJ1-2; TRBD1 is a possible D gene (5 bases). This CDR3 has 16 amino acids. Trimming removed 0 bases at V and 5 bases at J, with 16 bases between. Germline V lookup: CDR1 MNHEY, CDR2 SVGAGI. This chain's CDR3 is CASSYSNIVQGYGYTF. For the CDR3, the DNA is TGTGCCAGCAGTTACTCGAATATTGTGCAGGGTTATGGCTACACCTTC.

In its sample, this clone was seen once. The J gene is TRBJ1-2, the V gene TRBV11-2, with unresolved D. Germline CDR1 and CDR2: SGHAT and FQNNGV. The CDR3 loop spans 13 amino acids. V lost 5 bases to trimming and J lost 6 bases, with 13 bases between them. DNA for the CDR3: TGTGCCAGCAGCGTAGGAGGGATGGATGGCTACACCTTC. It codes for CASSVGGMDGYTF.

The rearrangement links TRBV11-2 to TRBJ1-1; TRBD1 agrees at 7 bases. CDR1 and CDR2 from the germline V gene are SGHAT and FQNNGV. The V segment lost 4 bases and the J segment 2 bases; nucleotides outside the gene matches: 10. The CDR3 loop spans 16 amino acids. CDR3 sequence reads: CASSSPGGVTNTEAFF. DNA of the CDR3: TGTGCCAGCAGCTCCCCAGGGGGAGTGACCAACACTGAAGCTTTCTTT.

The V gene is TRBV19, the J gene TRBJ1-5; D is possibly TRBD1 (6 bases). CDR3 length: 15 amino acids. Germline values: CDR1 LNHDA, CDR2 SQIVND (reference sequence). Trimming removed 6 bases at V and 3 bases at J, with 15 bases between. CDR3 in DNA: TGTGCCAGTAGCCGTCCGGGGGGCTCCAATCAGCCCCAGCATTTT. As protein: CASSRPGGSNQPQHF.

The chain couples TRBV28 to TRBJ1-1; D gene unclear. The germline V and J ends were trimmed by 10 bases and 0 bases, with 9 bases remaining between them. The CDR3 is 12 amino acids. Germline CDR1 MDHEN, CDR2 SYDVKM. CDR3 sequence: CATGTVNTEAFF. The CDR3 DNA sequence: TGTGCCACCGGAACAGTGAACACTGAAGCTTTCTTT.

This clone was counted between two and nine times. Other nucleotide sequences from this sample produce the same CDR3. The chain recombines TRBV6-4 with TRBJ2-2; no reliable D call. Germline V gives CDR1 MRHNA, CDR2 SNTAGT. The CDR3 has 13 amino acids. The ends were cut back, 4 bases at V and 0 bases at J, with 3 bases in the middle. The CDR3 region is CASSASNTGELFF. The CDR3 region has the DNA TGTGCCAGCAGTGCCTCGAACACCGGGGAGCTGTTTTTT.

The DNA of the CDR3 is TGTGCCAGCAGCCAGGCTTATTGGAGGGGGCTTGATGGCTACACCTTC. Protein: CASSQAYWRGLDGYTF. The V gene is TRBV14, the J gene TRBJ1-2; 7 bases fit TRBD1. The V segment lost 3 bases and the J segment 6 bases; nucleotides outside the gene matches: 13. The CDR3 has 16 residues. Germline CDR1 SGHDN, CDR2 FVKESK.

J is TRBJ2-2 and V is TRBV5-1, with 10 bases identical to TRBD2. This CDR3 has 14 residues. CDR1 is SGHRS and CDR2 is YFSETQ in the germline V gene. Trimming took 3 bases from V and 4 from J; bases not matched to a gene: 0. For the CDR3, the DNA is TGCGCCAGCAGCTCTAGCGGGAGCACCGGGGAGCTGTTTTTT. Amino acid sequence: CASSSSGSTGELFF.

V is TRBV6-6 and J is TRBJ1-1, with 7 bases lining up with TRBD1. Germline V gene lookup returns CDR1 MNHNY and CDR2 SVGAGI (reference sequence). Germline trimming cut 8 bases from V and 7 bases from J; bases unmatched to any gene: 7. The length of the CDR3 is 12 residues. The CDR3 DNA reads TGTGCCAGCGGGTCGAGGACAGGTGAAGCTTTCTTT. It yields the protein CASGSRTGEAFF.

The genes are TRBV4-1 and TRBJ2-1, with a tentative D call TRBD2 (6 bases). CDR3 size: 16 residues. Germline V gives CDR1 MGHRA, CDR2 YSYEKL. Trimming pared 0 bases from V and 6 bases from J, leaving 15 bases between. The CDR3 DNA reads as TGCGCCAGCAGCCAAGATCTGGCTTCGACTAGCAATGAGCAGTTCTTC. It encodes CASSQDLASTSNEQFF.

This clone was seen only once. The chain recombines TRBV10-2 with TRBJ2-7; possibly TRBD1 for D (6 bases). The V end was cut by 2 bases, the J end by 5 bases, with 19 bases between. Germline lookup yields CDR1 WSHSY and CDR2 SAAADI. This CDR3 contains 16 residues. This CDR3 reads CASSEPGTSTRDEQYF. The CDR3 DNA reads TGCGCCAGCAGTGAGCCGGGGACAAGTACTCGGGACGAGCAGTACTTC.

The chain carries TRBV2 and TRBJ2-3; the D gene is possibly TRBD2 (7 bases). The V and J ends lost 7 bases and 6 bases respectively, with 20 bases between them. Germline V gives CDR1 SNHLY, CDR2 FYNNEI. The CDR3 spans 15 residues. The CDR3 spells CASTIVGGGRDTQYF. DNA for the CDR3: TGTGCCAGCACCATTGTAGGGGGGGGCCGTGATACGCAGTATTTT.

This sequence joins TRBV20-1 and TRBJ2-1, with D perhaps matching TRBD2 (5 bases). The CDR3 loop spans 11 amino acids. Trimming took 6 bases from V and 4 from J, leaving 7 bases between them. Germline V gene data show CDR1 as DFQATT and CDR2 as SNEGSKA (reference sequence). CDR3 residues: CSAGLYNEQFF. The CDR3 bases are TGCAGTGCCGGACTGTACAATGAGCAGTTCTTC.

The chain recombines TRBV12-3 or TRBV12-4 with TRBJ2-5; 9 nucleotides line up with TRBD2. The CDR3 runs 13 residues. The V gene end was trimmed by 7 bases and the J gene end by 5 bases; junction bases not matched to a gene: 5. The CDR3, as DNA: TGTGCCAGCACCGGGACTAGCTATGAGACCCAGTACTTC. Translated, it gives CASTGTSYETQYF.

The rearrangement uses TRBV4-2 and TRBJ2-3, with 10 bases lining up with TRBD2. The V gene end was trimmed by 0 bases and the J gene end by 7 bases; junction bases not matched to a gene: 7. The CDR3 extends over 16 amino acids. Germline V gene data show CDR1 as LGHNA and CDR2 as YNFKEQ. CDR3 bases: TGTGCCAGCAGCCAAGAATCTGCTAGCGGGAGAAATACGCAGTATTTT. This codes for CASSQESASGRNTQYF.